A selection of T cell receptor beta chains follows, all from one sample in a study of blood T cells in healthy people across ages. TCRdb processed the 5' RACE reads anew with MiXCR; each CDR3 protein has one entry. The sample shows 850,000 to 950,000 distinct CDR3 sequences, under 35% of them seen only once. Sample: blood. Source of these receptors: a woman older than 75 in good health. Each CDR3 is given with its conserved first and last residue. Fields, in order: clone size, D gene, J gene, V gene, CDR3 length, CDR3 DNA, CDR3 protein. The D gene is left open where the match is weak. The size of a clone is reported for some rows only, either as once, few or many, or as a class for expanded clones.

clone size: many
D gene: .
J gene: TRBJ2-5
V gene: TRBV11-2
CDR3 length: 15
CDR3 DNA: TGTGCCAGCAGCTTCCCGGGACTGCGAGGGGAGACCCAGTACTTC
CDR3 protein: CASSFPGLRGETQYF

clone size: many
D gene: TRBD1
J gene: TRBJ2-1
V gene: TRBV15
CDR3 length: 15
CDR3 DNA: TGTGCCACCAGCAGAGGGGGACAGGGGCGGGGTGAGCAGTTCTTC
CDR3 protein: CATSRGGQGRGEQFF

clone size: .
D gene: TRBD1
J gene: TRBJ2-7
V gene: TRBV13
CDR3 length: 15
CDR3 DNA: TGTGCCAGCAGCTTCGCCAGGGGGAATTCCTACGAGCAGTACTTC
CDR3 protein: CASSFARGNSYEQYF

clone size: .
D gene: .
J gene: TRBJ2-1
V gene: TRBV12-5
CDR3 length: 12
CDR3 DNA: TGTGCTAGTGGACCGAGACTTGATGAGCAGTTCTTC
CDR3 protein: CASGPRLDEQFF

clone size: .
D gene: .
J gene: TRBJ1-4
V gene: TRBV7-2
CDR3 length: 14
CDR3 DNA: TGTGCCAGCAGCTCCGGGCGGGCGAATGAAAAACTGTTTTTT
CDR3 protein: CASSSGRANEKLFF

clone size: .
D gene: .
J gene: TRBJ1-6
V gene: TRBV2
CDR3 length: 15
CDR3 DNA: TGTGCCAGCAGGGACCTCGACACACCAAATTCACCCCTCCACTTT
CDR3 protein: CASRDLDTPNSPLHF

clone size: .
D gene: TRBD2
J gene: TRBJ2-1
V gene: TRBV20-1
CDR3 length: 17
CDR3 DNA: TGCAGTGCTAGAGACTATCGGACTAGCCGAGTGGACAATGAGCAGTTCTTC
CDR3 protein: CSARDYRTSRVDNEQFF

clone size: many
D gene: .
J gene: TRBJ2-3
V gene: TRBV7-2
CDR3 length: 15
CDR3 DNA: TGTGCCAGCAGCTTAGGGTCGGGGACGGTAGATACGCAGTATTTT
CDR3 protein: CASSLGSGTVDTQYF

clone size: .
D gene: TRBD2
J gene: TRBJ2-7
V gene: TRBV7-2
CDR3 length: 17
CDR3 DNA: TGTGCCAGCAGCTTAGGCCCCACTAGCGGGGGGGACTACGAGCAGTACTTC
CDR3 protein: CASSLGPTSGGDYEQYF

clone size: .
D gene: TRBD2
J gene: TRBJ2-4
V gene: TRBV19
CDR3 length: 14
CDR3 DNA: TGTGCCAGTAAGACTAGCGGGGGTTACAATGAGCAGTACTTC
CDR3 protein: CASKTSGGYNEQYF

clone size: .
D gene: TRBD1
J gene: TRBJ2-7
V gene: TRBV6-2/TRBV6-3
CDR3 length: 14
CDR3 DNA: TGTGCCAGCAGTCGGCCGGGACAGTCCTACGAGCAGCACTTC
CDR3 protein: CASSRPGQSYEQHF

clone size: .
D gene: TRBD2
J gene: TRBJ2-4
V gene: TRBV30
CDR3 length: 13
CDR3 DNA: TGTGCCTGGTCGACTAGCGGGGGCACCTCTCGGTACTTC
CDR3 protein: CAWSTSGGTSRYF

clone size: many
D gene: .
J gene: TRBJ2-6
V gene: TRBV18
CDR3 length: 16
CDR3 DNA: TGTGCCAGCTCACCAGGGTTAGTCTCTGGGGCCAACGTCCTGACTTTC
CDR3 protein: CASSPGLVSGANVLTF

clone size: many
D gene: TRBD2
J gene: TRBJ2-5
V gene: TRBV5-1
CDR3 length: 14
CDR3 DNA: TGCGCCAGCAGCTTGGCGACTAGCGGAGAGACCCAGTACTTC
CDR3 protein: CASSLATSGETQYF

clone size: many
D gene: TRBD2
J gene: TRBJ2-5
V gene: TRBV28
CDR3 length: 15
CDR3 DNA: TGTGCCAGCAGTTCCTACGGGGGGGCCAGGGAGACCCAGTACTTC
CDR3 protein: CASSSYGGARETQYF

clone size: few
D gene: .
J gene: TRBJ1-3
V gene: TRBV7-2
CDR3 length: 20
CDR3 DNA: TGTGCCAGCGGGGAGGCAGGTTCTTCTCTCTACACGACCTCTGGAAACACCATATATTTT
CDR3 protein: CASGEAGSSLYTTSGNTIYF

clone size: .
D gene: TRBD1
J gene: TRBJ1-3
V gene: TRBV4-3
CDR3 length: 16
CDR3 DNA: TGCGCCAGCAGCTCCCGGCCCCAGGGGGCGGAAAACACCATATATTTT
CDR3 protein: CASSSRPQGAENTIYF

clone size: .
D gene: TRBD2
J gene: TRBJ2-6
V gene: TRBV7-2
CDR3 length: 17
CDR3 DNA: TGTGCCAGCAGCTTAAGCGGGGGGCGGTCTGGGGCCAACGTCCTGACTTTC
CDR3 protein: CASSLSGGRSGANVLTF

clone size: many
D gene: TRBD1
J gene: TRBJ2-1
V gene: TRBV27
CDR3 length: 15
CDR3 DNA: TGTGCCAGCAGCAAAACCGGGACAGGGGCCAATGAGCAGTTCTTC
CDR3 protein: CASSKTGTGANEQFF

clone size: many
D gene: .
J gene: TRBJ2-1
V gene: TRBV27
CDR3 length: 16
CDR3 DNA: TGTGCCAGCAGTTTACGGAGGGACCTTCCTTACAATGAGCAGTTCTTC
CDR3 protein: CASSLRRDLPYNEQFF

clone size: many
D gene: .
J gene: TRBJ2-1
V gene: TRBV18
CDR3 length: 14
CDR3 DNA: TGTGCCAGCTCACCTCGGCGCTCCTACAATGAGCAGTTCTTC
CDR3 protein: CASSPRRSYNEQFF

clone size: few
D gene: .
J gene: TRBJ1-4
V gene: TRBV28
CDR3 length: 14
CDR3 DNA: TGTGCCAGCACCCTTATGGGGGCAGCCGAAAAACTGTTTTTT
CDR3 protein: CASTLMGAAEKLFF

clone size: .
D gene: TRBD1
J gene: TRBJ2-5
V gene: TRBV19
CDR3 length: 16
CDR3 DNA: TGTGCCAGTAGTCCAAGACAGGGGGCTTTGGGGAATGAGCAGTACTTC
CDR3 protein: CASSPRQGALGNEQYF

clone size: .
D gene: .
J gene: TRBJ2-6
V gene: TRBV24-1
CDR3 length: 17
CDR3 DNA: TGTGCCACCAGTGATTCTCCCCCCAGCTCTGGGGCCAACGTCCTGACTTTC
CDR3 protein: CATSDSPPSSGANVLTF

clone size: many
D gene: .
J gene: TRBJ1-6
V gene: TRBV7-9
CDR3 length: 13
CDR3 DNA: TGTGCCAGCAGCTTGGGACCAAATTCACCCCTCCACTTT
CDR3 protein: CASSLGPNSPLHF

clone size: many
D gene: .
J gene: TRBJ2-7
V gene: TRBV5-1
CDR3 length: 13
CDR3 DNA: TGCGCCAGCAGCTTGGACAGCATCTACGAGCAGTACTTC
CDR3 protein: CASSLDSIYEQYF

clone size: few
D gene: .
J gene: TRBJ1-6
V gene: TRBV28
CDR3 length: 15
CDR3 DNA: TGTGCCAGCAACCTCCAGGGGTGGGATAATTCACCCCTCCACTTT
CDR3 protein: CASNLQGWDNSPLHF

clone size: .
D gene: .
J gene: TRBJ2-1
V gene: TRBV11-2
CDR3 length: 15
CDR3 DNA: TGTGCCAGCAGCTTAGGAGGGACAAACCAAGAGACCCAGTTCTTC
CDR3 protein: CASSLGGTNQETQFF

clone size: few
D gene: .
J gene: TRBJ1-1
V gene: TRBV12-3/TRBV12-4
CDR3 length: 13
CDR3 DNA: TGTGCCAGCACCCCCTTTCGGGACACTGAAGCTTTCTTT
CDR3 protein: CASTPFRDTEAFF

clone size: few
D gene: TRBD2
J gene: TRBJ2-5
V gene: TRBV20-1
CDR3 length: 14
CDR3 DNA: TGCAGTGCTATCAGCGGGGGGCCGGGAGAGACCCAGTACTTC
CDR3 protein: CSAISGGPGETQYF

clone size: .
D gene: TRBD2
J gene: TRBJ2-3
V gene: TRBV28
CDR3 length: 15
CDR3 DNA: TGTGCCAGCAGTCGCAGCGGGGGGCCCTTCGATACGCAGTATTTT
CDR3 protein: CASSRSGGPFDTQYF

clone size: many
D gene: .
J gene: TRBJ2-1
V gene: TRBV6-5
CDR3 length: 14
CDR3 DNA: TGTGCCAGCAGTTATGAGGCTAGTAGCCATGAGCAGTTCTTC
CDR3 protein: CASSYEASSHEQFF

clone size: few
D gene: .
J gene: TRBJ2-7
V gene: TRBV7-2
CDR3 length: 15
CDR3 DNA: TGTGCCAGCAGCTCATCAGGGTGGCCCTACAATGAGCAGTACTTC
CDR3 protein: CASSSSGWPYNEQYF

clone size: few
D gene: .
J gene: TRBJ2-3
V gene: TRBV4-3
CDR3 length: 17
CDR3 DNA: TGCGCCAGCAGCCAAGATCGTCCGGGGATTAGCACAGATACGCAGTATTTT
CDR3 protein: CASSQDRPGISTDTQYF

clone size: many
D gene: .
J gene: TRBJ1-2
V gene: TRBV12-3/TRBV12-4
CDR3 length: 11
CDR3 DNA: TGTGCCAGCAGCTCTGCCGGGGGCTACACCTTC
CDR3 protein: CASSSAGGYTF

clone size: few
D gene: .
J gene: TRBJ1-4
V gene: TRBV5-1
CDR3 length: 18
CDR3 DNA: TGCGCCAGCAGCTTGACCGGGGGCACAGGAATAGAGTATGAAAAACTGTTTTTT
CDR3 protein: CASSLTGGTGIEYEKLFF

clone size: many
D gene: .
J gene: TRBJ1-2
V gene: TRBV7-2
CDR3 length: 13
CDR3 DNA: TGTGCCAGCAGCTTAGAAGCGTCGGGGGCAGGCACCTTC
CDR3 protein: CASSLEASGAGTF

clone size: .
D gene: TRBD2
J gene: TRBJ2-3
V gene: TRBV7-2
CDR3 length: 15
CDR3 DNA: TGTGCCAGCAGCTTAGGACTAGCTGGGCGGGATACGCAGTATTTT
CDR3 protein: CASSLGLAGRDTQYF

clone size: few
D gene: TRBD2
J gene: TRBJ2-1
V gene: TRBV5-6
CDR3 length: 18
CDR3 DNA: TGTGCCAGCAGCTTGGCGACCGGGGGGGCCGTCTCCTACAATGAGCAGTTCTTC
CDR3 protein: CASSLATGGAVSYNEQFF

clone size: .
D gene: .
J gene: TRBJ1-2
V gene: TRBV10-1
CDR3 length: 15
CDR3 DNA: TGCGCCAGCAGTGAGTCTAACACGGCAACGGGAGGCTACACCTTC
CDR3 protein: CASSESNTATGGYTF

clone size: few
D gene: .
J gene: TRBJ2-5
V gene: TRBV6-2/TRBV6-3
CDR3 length: 18
CDR3 DNA: TGTGCCAGCAGTTACTCGAACCTCGGACTTAGCTCACGAGAGACCCAGTACTTC
CDR3 protein: CASSYSNLGLSSRETQYF

clone size: many
D gene: .
J gene: TRBJ2-3
V gene: TRBV20-1
CDR3 length: 16
CDR3 DNA: TGCAGTGCTAGAGATAAAATTGGCCGGGGTGGAGATACGCAGTATTTT
CDR3 protein: CSARDKIGRGGDTQYF

clone size: many
D gene: .
J gene: TRBJ1-2
V gene: TRBV9
CDR3 length: 13
CDR3 DNA: TGTGCCAGCAGCGTGTCAGGCGAGTATGGCTACACCTTC
CDR3 protein: CASSVSGEYGYTF

clone size: many
D gene: .
J gene: TRBJ2-5
V gene: TRBV5-1
CDR3 length: 13
CDR3 DNA: TGTGCCAGCAGCTTCGGCAGGGAAGAGACCCAGTACTTC
CDR3 protein: CASSFGREETQYF

clone size: many
D gene: .
J gene: TRBJ1-2
V gene: TRBV27
CDR3 length: 13
CDR3 DNA: TGTGCCAGCAGTTTCCGTTTCGGCTATGGCTACACCTTC
CDR3 protein: CASSFRFGYGYTF

clone size: .
D gene: TRBD2
J gene: TRBJ2-7
V gene: TRBV10-2
CDR3 length: 15
CDR3 DNA: TGCGCCAGCAGTTCGACTAGCGGACTCTACAATGAGCAGTACTTC
CDR3 protein: CASSSTSGLYNEQYF

clone size: .
D gene: .
J gene: TRBJ2-7
V gene: TRBV28
CDR3 length: 14
CDR3 DNA: TGTGCCAGCAGCCACAACATCCCCTCCTACGAACAGTACTTC
CDR3 protein: CASSHNIPSYEQYF

clone size: few
D gene: .
J gene: TRBJ1-6
V gene: TRBV20-1
CDR3 length: 16
CDR3 DNA: TGCAGTGCCCCAGGTGGGTGGAGAGGCTCGAATTCACCCCTCCACTTT
CDR3 protein: CSAPGGWRGSNSPLHF

clone size: .
D gene: .
J gene: TRBJ2-5
V gene: TRBV21-1
CDR3 length: 17
CDR3 DNA: TGTGCCGGCAGCAAAGGAGGGCTAGCGCGGATTCAAGAGACCCAGTACTTC
CDR3 protein: CAGSKGGLARIQETQYF

clone size: many
D gene: .
J gene: TRBJ2-1
V gene: TRBV12-3/TRBV12-4
CDR3 length: 13
CDR3 DNA: TGTGCCAGCAGCAATAACAGGGACAATGAGCAGTTCTTC
CDR3 protein: CASSNNRDNEQFF

clone size: many
D gene: TRBD1
J gene: TRBJ2-7
V gene: TRBV10-3
CDR3 length: 17
CDR3 DNA: TGTGCCATCAGCCCCAGAGGCCTTCGACAGGGGACCTACGAGCAGTACTTC
CDR3 protein: CAISPRGLRQGTYEQYF

clone size: few
D gene: .
J gene: TRBJ1-1
V gene: TRBV20-1
CDR3 length: 12
CDR3 DNA: TGCAGTGCTCCTAAACAGGGAACTGAAGCTTTCTTT
CDR3 protein: CSAPKQGTEAFF

clone size: once
D gene: .
J gene: TRBJ2-7
V gene: TRBV11-2
CDR3 length: 15
CDR3 DNA: TGTGCCAGCAGCTTAGGGGCGACGGGGACCTACGAGCAGTACTTC
CDR3 protein: CASSLGATGTYEQYF

clone size: many
D gene: .
J gene: TRBJ1-2
V gene: TRBV27
CDR3 length: 14
CDR3 DNA: TGTGCCAGCAGTTTATTTAAGGGATTGGGCGGCTACACCTTC
CDR3 protein: CASSLFKGLGGYTF

clone size: .
D gene: .
J gene: TRBJ1-2
V gene: TRBV15
CDR3 length: 14
CDR3 DNA: TGTGCCTCCAGCAGAGATGGACAGAACTACGGCTACACCTTC
CDR3 protein: CASSRDGQNYGYTF